This T cell receptor beta chain was obtained from a study of Graves' ophthalmopathy and Graves' hyperthyroidism. General study findings and limits: The model achieved under 71% sensitivity and 72.22% specificity for ophthalmopathy progression.

With respect to this clonotype: Antigen specificity is unknown. With a much larger clone just one base away, this may be a read error.

Amplification of the TCR beta CDR3 regions used RNA transcripts (as template). An opening RT-PCR round employed HTBI primers and preceded a second-round multiplex PCR. A single record per CDR3 protein comes from TCRdb applying MiXCR to the multiplex PCR reads. The table lists 580,000 or so distinct CDR3 sequences, about 40% of them singletons. Excluded: other autoimmune disease, uncontrolled infection, pregnancy or lactation. This CDR3 has 17 amino acids. This TCR was sampled from an adult man with Graves' hyperthyroidism. The chain combines TRBV12-3 or TRBV12-4 with TRBJ1-4; TRBD1 matches 11 bases. Material for sequencing was peripheral blood or thyroid tissue (not recorded which). The CDR3 bases are TGTGCCAGCAGTTCTAGCCCAGGGACAGGGGGGCGTGAAAAACTGCTTTTT. Protein product: CASSSSPGTGGREKLLF.